This is a list of T cell receptor beta chains from one sample in a study of CD8 T cells in Susac syndrome. TCRdb used MiXCR to reprocess the immunoSEQ multiplex PCR reads, holding one entry per CDR3 protein. The sample carries about 100,000 distinct CDR3 sequences, about 95% recorded once. The specimen was CD8+ T cells from PBMCs. Receptors originate from a human donor with Susac syndrome. Each CDR3 is given without its conserved first and last residue.

v_call	j_call	cdr3_aa
TRBV9	TRBJ2-1	ASSGPLSFDEQF
TRBV19	TRBJ1-2	ASTKSGPRGTNYGYT
TRBV23-1	TRBJ1-1	ASSRGGRRTEAF
TRBV20-1	TRBJ2-1	SAREGEQF
TRBV5-1	TRBJ1-4	ASSLDRGAPNEKLF
TRBV7-9	TRBJ2-1	ASSRLAGEINEQF
TRBV29-1	TRBJ2-3	SAGRGDTQY
TRBV7-8	TRBJ2-2	ASSLYPGELF
TRBV7-8	TRBJ1-5	ASSLGATGTGGQPQH
TRBV3-1	TRBJ2-1	ASSQRFLRWGSRRGNEQF
TRBV29-1	TRBJ1-2	SVPRPWNYGYT
TRBV11-2	TRBJ2-5	ASSLSPGTSGNGQY
TRBV14	TRBJ2-5	ASSQAKVAGSQETQY
TRBV20-1	TRBJ1-1	SASYEDRDRAATEAF
TRBV21-1	TRBJ2-7	ASSPPYLEQY
TRBV29-1	TRBJ2-5	SVEGSPRETQY
TRBV29-1	TRBJ1-2	SVEPRGSLLGYT